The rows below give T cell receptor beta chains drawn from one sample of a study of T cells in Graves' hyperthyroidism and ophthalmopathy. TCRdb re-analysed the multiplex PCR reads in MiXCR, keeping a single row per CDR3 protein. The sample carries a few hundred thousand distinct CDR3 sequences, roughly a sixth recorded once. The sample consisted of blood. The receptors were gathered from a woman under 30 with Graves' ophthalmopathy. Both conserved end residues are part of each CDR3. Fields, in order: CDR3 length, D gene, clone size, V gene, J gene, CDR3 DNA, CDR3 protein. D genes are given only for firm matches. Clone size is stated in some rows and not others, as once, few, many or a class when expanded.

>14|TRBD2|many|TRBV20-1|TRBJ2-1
TGCAGTGCTAAGGGACTAGCGCTCTACAATGAGCAGTTCTTC
CSAKGLALYNEQFF
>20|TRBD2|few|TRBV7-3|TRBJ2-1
TGTGCCAGCAGCCCCGAACCGGGACTAGCGGGGACGAGCTCCTACAATGAGCAGTTCTTC
CASSPEPGLAGTSSYNEQFF
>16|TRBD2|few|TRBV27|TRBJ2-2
TGTGCCAGCAAAGTTGGGGCGGGAGGGTACACCGGGGAGCTGTTTTTT
CASKVGAGGYTGELFF
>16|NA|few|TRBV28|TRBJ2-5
TGCGTTAGCCGGGGTAGCGGGAAGGGGGCCCAAGAGACCCAGTACTTC
CVSRGSGKGAQETQYF
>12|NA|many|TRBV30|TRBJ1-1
TGTGCCTGGATTGGGCGGTCCACTGAAGCTTTCTTT
CAWIGRSTEAFF
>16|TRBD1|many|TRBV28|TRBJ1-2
TGTGCCAGCAGTCTCCCTTATCAGGGGGAGAACTATGGCTACACCTTC
CASSLPYQGENYGYTF
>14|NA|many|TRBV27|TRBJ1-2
TGTGCCAGCGCGGCTGGGGGGAGCTTCTATGGCTACACCTTC
CASAAGGSFYGYTF
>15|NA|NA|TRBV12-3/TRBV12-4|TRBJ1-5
TGTGCCAGCAGTAGATGGGGTATTTCAAGTCAGCCCCAGCATTTT
CASSRWGISSQPQHF
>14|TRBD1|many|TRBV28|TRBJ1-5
TGTGCCAGCAGTTTCCGGACAGGAAATCAGCCCCAGCATTTT
CASSFRTGNQPQHF
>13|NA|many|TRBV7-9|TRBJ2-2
TGTGCCAGCAGCTACGGGACCACCGGGGAGCTGTTTTTT
CASSYGTTGELFF
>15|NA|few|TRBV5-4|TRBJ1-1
TGTGCCAGCAGCTTGGATCAGTCCATGAACACTGAAGCTTTCTTT
CASSLDQSMNTEAFF
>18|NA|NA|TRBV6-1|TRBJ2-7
TGTGCCAGCAGCCCCGGAGGGGGTGGGAGGACCGGGGGCTACGAGCAGTACTTC
CASSPGGGGRTGGYEQYF
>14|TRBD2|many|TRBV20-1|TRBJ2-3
TGCAGTGCTAGGCGGGAGGTTAGCACAGATACGCAGTATTTT
CSARREVSTDTQYF
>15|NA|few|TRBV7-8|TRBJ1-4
TGTGCCAGCAGCCGCGACGTGCCAACTAATGAAAAACTGTTTTTT
CASSRDVPTNEKLFF
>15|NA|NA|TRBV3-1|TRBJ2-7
TGTGCCAGCAGCCAAGACGGTGAAAGAACCCTCGAGCAGTACTTC
CASSQDGERTLEQYF
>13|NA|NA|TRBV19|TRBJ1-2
TGTGCCAGTAGTATCGTTTCGGGAACTGGCTACACCTTC
CASSIVSGTGYTF
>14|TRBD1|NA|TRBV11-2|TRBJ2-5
TGTGCCAGCAGCGGTTCCGGGACAGAAGAGACCCAGTACTTC
CASSGSGTEETQYF
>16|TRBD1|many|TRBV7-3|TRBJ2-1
TGTGCCAGCAGCGCCCAAGGGGGCCTACTGTTGAATGAGCAGTTCTTC
CASSAQGGLLLNEQFF
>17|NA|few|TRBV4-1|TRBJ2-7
TGCGCCAGCAGCCAATTCAGACAAGCGCTTAGCTCCTACGAGCAGTACTTC
CASSQFRQALSSYEQYF
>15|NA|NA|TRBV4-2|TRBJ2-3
TGTGCCAGCAGCCAAGACTGGACTACCACAGATACGCAGTATTTT
CASSQDWTTTDTQYF
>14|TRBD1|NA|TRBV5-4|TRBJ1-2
TGTGCCAGCAGCTCACCGACAGGGTACTATGGCTACACCTTC
CASSSPTGYYGYTF
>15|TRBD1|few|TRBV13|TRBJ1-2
TGTGCCAGCAGCCTGCGGTTAGGACAGGACTATGGCTACACCTTC
CASSLRLGQDYGYTF
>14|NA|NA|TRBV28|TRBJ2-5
TGTGCCAGCAGCCCCCGGGAAGGGTTGGAGACCCAGTACTTC
CASSPREGLETQYF
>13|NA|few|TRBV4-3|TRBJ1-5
TGCGCCAGCAGCCAGTGGGAAAATCAGCCCCAGCATTTT
CASSQWENQPQHF
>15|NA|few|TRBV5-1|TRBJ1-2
TGCGCCAGCAGCTTTGGTTGGGGCGAAAACTATGGCTACACCTTC
CASSFGWGENYGYTF
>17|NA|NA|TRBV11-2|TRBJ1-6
TGTGCCAGCAGCTTTTCAACAGGGATAAGCATAAATTCACCCCTCCACTTT
CASSFSTGISINSPLHF
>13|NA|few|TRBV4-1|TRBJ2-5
TGCGCCAGCAGCCAAGAAGGGTGGGAGACCCAGTACTTC
CASSQEGWETQYF
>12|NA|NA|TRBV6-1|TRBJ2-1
TGTGCCAGCAACCTCAATAACAATGAGCAGTTCTTC
CASNLNNNEQFF
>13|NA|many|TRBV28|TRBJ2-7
TGTGCCAGCAGTTCGCCCGGGACCTACTGGCAGTACTTC
CASSSPGTYWQYF
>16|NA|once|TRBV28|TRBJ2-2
TGTGCCAGCAGTTTCCTGGGACGGGCGAACACCGGGGAGCTGTTTTTT
CASSFLGRANTGELFF
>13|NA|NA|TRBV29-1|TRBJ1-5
TGCAGCGTTGCTGGGGAGGGCAATCAGCCCCAGCATTTT
CSVAGEGNQPQHF
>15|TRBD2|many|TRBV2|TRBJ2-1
TGTGCCAGCAGTGAAGTGCGGCTAGCGGGAGGGGAGCAGTTCTTC
CASSEVRLAGGEQFF
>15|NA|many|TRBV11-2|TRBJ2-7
TGTGCCAGCAGCTTAGTTGAGTATGGGGGGCGGGAGCAGTACTTC
CASSLVEYGGREQYF
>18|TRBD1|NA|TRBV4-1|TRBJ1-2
TGCGCCAGCAGCCAAGTTTTTCATTCAGGGGGCGAGTCCCGTGGCTACACCTTC
CASSQVFHSGGESRGYTF
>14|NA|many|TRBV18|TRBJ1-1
TGTGCCAGCTCACCCCGACGGGAGAACACTGAAGCTTTCTTT
CASSPRRENTEAFF
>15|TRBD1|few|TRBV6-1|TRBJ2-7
TGTGCCAGCATTTTAACGGGACAGGGCGAGCACGAGCAGTACTTC
CASILTGQGEHEQYF
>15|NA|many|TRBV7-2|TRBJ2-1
TGTGCCAGCAGCCCCGTCACCCGCTCCTACAATGAGCAGTTCTTC
CASSPVTRSYNEQFF
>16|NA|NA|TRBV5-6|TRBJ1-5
TGTGCCAGCAGCTTGGGTGGAGGAGTTAGCAATCAGCCCCAGCATTTT
CASSLGGGVSNQPQHF
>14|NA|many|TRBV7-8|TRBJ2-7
TGTGCCAGCAGCTTAGGTCCGGGAAGGTACGAGCAGTACTTC
CASSLGPGRYEQYF
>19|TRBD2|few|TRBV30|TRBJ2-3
TGTGCCTGGACCTCTCTGGGACTAGCGGGGACACCTAGCACAGATACGCAGTATTTT
CAWTSLGLAGTPSTDTQYF
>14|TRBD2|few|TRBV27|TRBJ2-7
TGTGCCAGCAGTGGACTAGCGGGGTACTACGAGCAGTACTTC
CASSGLAGYYEQYF
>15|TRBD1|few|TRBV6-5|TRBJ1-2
TGTGCCAGCAGTTCCCCGGGAACAGGGGTATATGGCTACACCTTC
CASSSPGTGVYGYTF
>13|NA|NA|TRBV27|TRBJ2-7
TGTGCCAGCAGTTTCGGACGGATCTACGAGCAGTACTTC
CASSFGRIYEQYF
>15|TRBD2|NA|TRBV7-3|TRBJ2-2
TGTGCCAGCAGCTCCCCAGCGGGGGACCCCGGGGAGCTGTTTTTT
CASSSPAGDPGELFF
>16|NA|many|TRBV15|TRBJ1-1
TGTGCCACCAGCAGAGATCGTCAGGGGCGGAACACTGAAGCTTTCTTT
CATSRDRQGRNTEAFF
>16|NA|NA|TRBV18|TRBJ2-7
TGTGCCAGCTCACCTGTGGCTGGAAGTACAACCTACGAGCAGTACTTC
CASSPVAGSTTYEQYF
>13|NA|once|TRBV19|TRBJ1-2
TGTGCCAGTAGTATAGTTCGGGAGTGCACGAACACCTTC
CASSIVRECTNTF
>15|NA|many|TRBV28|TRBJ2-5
TGTGCCAGCAGTACGACCCTTATGGGTCAAGAGACCCAGTACTTC
CASSTTLMGQETQYF
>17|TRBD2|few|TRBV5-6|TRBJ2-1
TGTGCCAGCAGCTCACGGACTAGCGGTACCTCCTACAATGAGCAGTTCTTC
CASSSRTSGTSYNEQFF
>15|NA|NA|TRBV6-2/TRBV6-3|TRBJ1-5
TGTGCCAGCAAAGAGGGTATTATCTCTGGACAGCCCCAGCATTTT
CASKEGIISGQPQHF
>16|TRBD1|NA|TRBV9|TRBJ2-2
TGTGCCAGCAGCGCTTCGACAGGGTACAACACCGGGGAGCTGTTTTTT
CASSASTGYNTGELFF
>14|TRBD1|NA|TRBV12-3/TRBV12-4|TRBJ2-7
TGTGCCAGCACCTCGGACAGGGGACCCTACGAGCAGTACTTC
CASTSDRGPYEQYF
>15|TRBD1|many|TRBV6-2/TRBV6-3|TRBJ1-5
TGTGCCAGCAGTTACTCGACAGGGTCGGGGCAGCCCCAGCATTTT
CASSYSTGSGQPQHF
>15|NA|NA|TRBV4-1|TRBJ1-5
TGCGCCAGCAGCCGCCGCAGGGTGTGGCGCCAGCCCCAGCATTTT
CASSRRRVWRQPQHF
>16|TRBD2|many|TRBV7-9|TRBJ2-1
TGTGCCAGCAGCAAGGGACTAGCGGGAGCTTACAATGAGCAGTTCTTC
CASSKGLAGAYNEQFF